This T cell receptor beta chain was sequenced in a study of early T cells in non-severe SARS-CoV-2 infection. cDNA molecules, individually, were tagged with unique molecular identifiers. One entry per CDR3 protein results from TCRdb running MiXCR on the 5' RACE reads. The profile shows about 55,000 distinct CDR3 sequences, under 15% of them singletons. Germline-derived CDR1 and CDR2 are SNHLY and FYNNEI. Deletions cut 5 bases from V and 10 bases from J, with 12 bases between. The CDR3 totals 12 residues. The table lists this clonotype with a few counts. The receptor was derived from an adult who was a healthcare worker with PCR-confirmed SARS-CoV-2 infection or an uninfected control (not recorded which). Sequencing was done on a sample of whole blood. The genes are TRBV2 and TRBJ2-1, with D possibly being TRBD2 (5 bases). The CDR3 is CASSTRVGEQFF. The CDR3 bases are TGTGCCAGCAGTACTAGGGTGGGCGAGCAGTTCTTC.